This TCR beta chain appears in the sequencing data of a study of T cells after yellow fever vaccination. Overall study: Low-cell-number fractions underwent preparation using SMART-Seq v4 Ultra Low Input.

There are 15 residues in the CDR3. Looked up from germline, CDR1 is LGHNA and CDR2 is YSLEER. Between the trimmed V and J ends, which lost 0 bases and 0 bases, there was a span of 5 bases. General observations from the study: The booster response re-showed most primary clones: 96% CD4, over 80% CD8.

About this clonotype: Its antigen is unidentified.

Researchers made TCR cDNA using 5'RACE template switching, and this step added a universal primer site and UMIs. TCRdb itself ran the 5' RACE reads through MiXCR, one entry per CDR3 protein. This table holds about 550,000 distinct CDR3 sequences, 19% found once. The rearrangement joins TRBV4-3 to TRBJ2-2; no firm D call. This clonotype was sampled from a man aged 30-40 years who received the YFV17D yellow fever vaccine. Specimen: PBMCs, collected 15 days after the yellow fever booster vaccination. The CDR3 spells CASSQESSNTGELFF. CDR3 bases: TGCGCCAGCAGCCAAGAATCCTCGAACACCGGGGAGCTGTTTTTT.